This passage covers 32 T cell receptor beta chains from one sample sequenced in a study of blood T cell repertoires in COVID-19. Here immunoSEQ multiplex PCR was the method, and the copy in TCRdb shows in-frame clones only, minus some. The sample has hundreds of thousands of clones; 70% to 90% are singletons. The sample comprised PBMCs or T cells enriched from blood (not recorded which). All receptors derive from a woman between 40 and 55 years old with acute COVID-19.

As for this clone: Mismatch with germline at one junction end may stem from a read error. The chain has TRBV30 and TRBJ2-3, with 11 bases identical to TRBD2. The germline CDR1 and CDR2 sequences are GTSNPN and SVGIG (reference sequence). The length of the CDR3 is 13 residues. Here the CDR3 reads CAWGLADTDTQYF. In nucleotides, the CDR3 is TGCGCTTGGGGACTAGCGGACACAGATACGCAGTATTTT.

V and J are TRBV7-2 and TRBJ2-3; 7 nucleotides match TRBD2. This CDR3 contains 16 residues. V lost 1 base, J lost 1 base, and 5 bases stayed unmatched. Looked up from germline, CDR1 is SGHTA and CDR2 is FQGNSA. The CDR3 protein is CASSLGIRGGTDTQYF. The CDR3 bases are TGTGCCAGCAGCTTAGGGATACGGGGGGGCACAGATACGCAGTATTTT. Using reference TRBV7-2 and TRBJ2-3 for the parts outside the CDR3, the full variable domain is GAGVSQSPSNKVTEKGKDVELRCDPISGHTALYWYRQSLGQGLEFLIYFQGNSAPDKSGLPSDRFSAERTGGSVSTLTIQRTQQEDSAVYLCASSLGIRGGTDTQYFGPGTRLTVL.

The rearrangement links TRBV7-4 to TRBJ2-7, with a tentative D call TRBD1 (6 bases). This CDR3 is 15 amino acids long. The V gene's germline CDR1 is SGHVT and CDR2 SQSDAQ. V dropped 6 bases and J dropped 0 bases, with 15 bases sitting between them. CDR3 region: CASSGDDRFSYEQYF. CDR3 coding DNA: TGTGCCAGCAGTGGGGACGACAGGTTCTCCTACGAGCAGTACTTC.

The V call is TRBV29-1, the J call TRBJ1-1; D is unclear. Germline assignment: CDR1 SQVTM and CDR2 ANQGSEA. The CDR3 extends over 14 amino acids. The ends were cut back, 5 bases at V and 4 bases at J, with 17 bases in the middle. CDR3 bases: TGCAGCGTTCTACAGCTGGCTGTCGCCACTGAAGCTTTCTTT. Amino acid sequence: CSVLQLAVATEAFF.

The chain uses TRBV29-1 and TRBJ2-7; 10 bases align to TRBD1. The V gene end was trimmed by 5 bases and the J gene end by 2 bases; junction bases not matched to a gene: 6. Looked up from germline, CDR1 is SQVTM and CDR2 is ANQGSEA. The CDR3 runs 14 residues. The CDR3 spells CSVSVGTGAYEQYF. As DNA, the CDR3 is TGCAGCGTTTCCGTGGGGACAGGGGCCTACGAGCAGTACTTC.

The gene calls are TRBV4-1 and TRBJ1-2; 9 bases fit TRBD1. The V gene's germline CDR1 is MGHRA and CDR2 YSYEKL. J was trimmed by 5 bases and V by 1 base; bases with no gene match: 11. The CDR3 contains 17 residues. CDR3 in amino acids: CASSQALNRGHRYGYTF. DNA for the CDR3: TGCGCCAGCAGCCAAGCCCTAAACAGGGGGCATCGGTATGGCTACACCTTC.

The J gene is TRBJ2-7, the V gene TRBV30, with TRBD2 as a possible D gene (7 bases). Germline lookup yields CDR1 GTSNPN and CDR2 SVGIG (reference sequence). This CDR3 is 12 amino acids long. Here the CDR3 DNA reads TGTGCACGGGGGGCTAGCGGTTACGAGCAGTACTTC. Translated: CARGASGYEQYF.

V usage is TRBV7-8 and J usage is TRBJ2-7; 10 bases align to TRBD2. Germline-derived CDR1 and CDR2 are SGHVS and FQNEAQ. After removal of 5 bases from V and 4 bases from J, the junction contained 14 bases not matched to a gene. This CDR3 is built from 17 residues. CDR3 residues: CASSPGLAVLSGYEQYF. The CDR3 DNA is TGTGCCAGCAGCCCAGGACTAGCGGTCCTATCAGGTTACGAGCAGTACTTC.

The CDR3 is CASSVFRGNGQPQHF. Written as DNA, the CDR3 is TGTGCCAGTAGTGTTTTCAGGGGGAACGGGCAGCCCCAGCATTTT. The chain joins TRBV19 to TRBJ1-5; 7 nucleotides match TRBD1. The CDR3 has 15 residues. V lost 5 bases, J lost 7 bases, and 11 bases stayed unmatched. The germline CDR1 and CDR2 sequences are LNHDA and SQIVND (reference sequence). Filled out from reference TRBV19 and TRBJ1-5, the complete variable domain reads DGGITQSPKYLFRKEGQNVTLSCEQNLNHDAMYWYRQDPGQGLRLIYYSQIVNDFQKGDIAEGYSVSREKKESFPLTVTSAQKNPTAFYLCASSVFRGNGQPQHFGDGTRLSIL.

The gene calls are TRBV28 and TRBJ2-3; TRBD2 matches at 14 bases. V was clipped by 5 bases and J by 7 bases; unmatched bases: 5. Per germline, CDR1 MDHEN and CDR2 SYDVKM. The CDR3 consists of 15 residues. CDR3 residues: CASSPRTSGRNTQYF. The CDR3 nucleotides are TGTGCCAGCAGTCCTCGGACTAGCGGGAGGAATACGCAGTATTTT.

The rearrangement joins TRBV4-2 to TRBJ1-3, with 7 bases matching TRBD1. With 0 bases clipped from V and 2 bases from J, the junction kept 4 bases outside the gene matches. There are 16 residues in the CDR3. Germline V gene sequence: CDR1 LGHNA, CDR2 YNFKEQ. CDR3 region: CASSQDRGTAGNTIYF. CDR3 DNA sequence: TGTGCCAGCAGCCAAGATCGCGGGACAGCTGGAAACACCATATATTTT.

The chain joins TRBV11-3 to TRBJ2-2; a possible D gene is TRBD2 (5 bases). CDR3 length: 17 residues. V was trimmed by 5 bases and J by 3 bases, leaving 19 bases between them. CDR1 is SGHNT, CDR2 YENEEA, per germline. CDR3: CASSMIVFTRDTGELFF. CDR3 DNA sequence: TGTGCCAGCAGCATGATAGTATTTACTAGGGACACCGGGGAGCTGTTTTTT.

J is TRBJ2-1 and V is TRBV28; D may be TRBD2 (6 bases). The CDR3 loop spans 18 amino acids. CDR1 and CDR2 (germline): MDHEN, SYDVKM. V dropped 5 bases and J dropped 3 bases, with 23 bases sitting between them. The CDR3 is CASSNPRGGGFNYNEQFF. CDR3 sequence (DNA): TGTGCCAGCAGTAACCCGCGGGGCGGCGGTTTTAACTACAATGAGCAGTTCTTC. The full variable domain, in which reference TRBV28 and TRBJ2-1 provide the parts outside the CDR3, is DVKVTQSSRYLVKRTGEKVFLECVQDMDHENMFWYRQDPGLGLRLIYFSYDVKMKEKGDIPEGYSVSREKKERFSLILESASTNQTSMYLCASSNPRGGGFNYNEQFFGPGTRLTVL.

The gene calls are TRBV9 and TRBJ2-1; 9 bases line up with TRBD1. In germline, CDR1 is SGDLS, CDR2 YYNGEE. V was pared by 0 bases and J by 8 bases, with 6 bases of the junction left unmatched. CDR3 length: 15 residues. DNA of the CDR3: TGTGCCAGCAGCGTAGCTCAGACAGGGGGTTATGAGCAGTTCTTC. Translated: CASSVAQTGGYEQFF.

The chain recombines TRBV7-2 with TRBJ1-5; the match to TRBD1 covers 7 bases. This CDR3 contains 16 residues. The germline V gene has CDR1 SGHTA and CDR2 FQGNSA. Germline trimming cut 2 bases from V and 5 bases from J; bases unmatched to any gene: 9. The CDR3 loop is CASSLRMDRFDQPQHF. The CDR3 DNA reads TGTGCCAGCAGCTTAAGGATGGACAGGTTCGATCAGCCCCAGCATTTT.

The CDR3 spells CASSIGARNQPQHF. In DNA form, the CDR3 reads TGTGCCAGCAGTATAGGGGCGCGGAATCAGCCCCAGCATTTT. The gene calls are TRBV28 and TRBJ1-5, with TRBD1 as a possible D gene (5 bases). CDR1 is MDHEN and CDR2 is SYDVKM in the germline V gene. This CDR3 is built from 14 residues. Trimming took off 5 bases at V and 4 bases at J, with 12 bases between the two ends.

This clone was seen a handful of times. The chain couples TRBV3-1 (or the pseudogene TRBV3-2) to TRBJ1-6; a possible D gene is TRBD1 (6 bases). The CDR3 contains 18 residues. Trimming took off 0 bases at V and 4 bases at J, with 16 bases between the two ends. Germline CDR1 reads LGHDT; CDR2 reads YNNKEL (reference sequence). CDR3 loop: CASSQDSYRETYNSPLHF. The CDR3 bases are TGTGCCAGCAGCCAAGATTCGTACAGGGAGACATATAATTCACCCCTCCACTTT.

Of note for this clone: Other DNA sequences in the sample encode the same CDR3. This chain links TRBV27 with TRBJ1-2, with D possibly being TRBD1 (5 bases). The ends were cut back, 2 bases at V and 4 bases at J, with 8 bases in the middle. Germline CDR1 reads MNHEY; CDR2 reads SMNVEV (reference sequence). This CDR3 has 13 amino acids. CDR3 coding DNA: TGTGCCAGCAGTTTAACAGGTGGCTATGGCTACACCTTC. This gives the protein CASSLTGGYGYTF.

This chain connects TRBV5-4 to TRBJ2-5; 7 nucleotides agree with TRBD1. The V gene's germline CDR1 is SGHNT and CDR2 YYREEE (reference sequence). The ends lost 2 bases at V and 3 bases at J; junction bases unmatched: 4. The CDR3 totals 14 residues. The CDR3 reads CASSFWDREETQYF. The CDR3 DNA sequence: TGTGCCAGCAGCTTCTGGGACAGAGAAGAGACCCAGTACTTC.

The sample holds one count of this clone. The chain uses TRBV7-8 and TRBJ1-5; D is possibly TRBD1 (5 bases). V lost 3 bases and J lost 1, with 13 bases in between. The CDR3 is 16 residues long. The germline gives CDR1 SGHVS, CDR2 FQNEAQ. CDR3 in DNA: TGTGCCAGCAGCTTGGTCCCGCGGGGGAGCAATCAGCCCCAGCATTTT. Amino acids: CASSLVPRGSNQPQHF.

The genes are TRBV12-5 and TRBJ2-3, with 9 positions matching TRBD1. V lost 6 bases and J lost 5; bases outside the gene matches: 6. CDR3 length: 14 amino acids. From germline, CDR1 is LGHNT and CDR2 FRNRAP. This CDR3 is CASGTGQGLDTQYF. The CDR3 region has the DNA TGTGCTAGTGGGACCGGACAGGGGTTAGATACGCAGTATTTT.

The chain employs TRBV28 and TRBJ2-6, with no clear D. The CDR3 consists of 15 residues. V shed 8 bases and J shed 2 bases, with 13 bases lying between them. Germline CDR1 and CDR2: MDHEN and SYDVKM. The CDR3 protein is CASSLSGPGANVLTF. DNA for the CDR3: TGTGCCAGCTCTCTATCAGGCCCTGGGGCCAACGTCCTGACTTTC.

The CDR3 loop reads CATSDFWTGEDTQYF. In DNA form, the CDR3 reads TGTGCCACCAGTGATTTCTGGACAGGGGAGGATACGCAGTATTTT. The V call is TRBV24-1, the J call TRBJ2-3, with TRBD1 identical over 9 bases. The germline V gene has CDR1 KGHDR and CDR2 SFDVKD. With V trimmed by 1 base and J by 6 bases, 4 bases remained unmatched. The CDR3 is made up of 15 amino acids.

Only one count was recorded for this clone. J is TRBJ2-2 and V is TRBV4-2; TRBD2 might be the D (7 bases). The CDR3 is 20 residues long. In germline, CDR1 is LGHNA, CDR2 YNFKEQ. The V end was cut by 0 bases, the J end by 0 bases, with 20 bases between. The CDR3 protein is CASSQDFRGRGASNTGELFF. CDR3 bases: TGTGCCAGCAGCCAAGATTTTCGGGGACGGGGGGCGTCGAACACCGGGGAGCTGTTTTTT.

This sequence joins TRBV7-2 and TRBJ2-7; no clear D. Looked up from germline, CDR1 is SGHTA and CDR2 is FQGNSA. Trimming took off 3 bases at V and 7 bases at J, with 16 bases between the two ends. CDR3 size: 14 residues. The CDR3 region has the DNA TGTGCCAGCAGCTTTTATATGGCACCATGGGAGCAGTACTTC. Its protein product is CASSFYMAPWEQYF.

This clone showed up just a few times. This sequence joins TRBV5-1 and TRBJ2-1; TRBD2 matches 15 bases. CDR1 and CDR2 from the germline V gene are SGHRS and YFSETQ. V lost 2 bases and J lost 0; bases outside the gene matches: 6. The CDR3 spans 19 residues. The CDR3 DNA follows: TGCGCCAGCAGCTTTAGGACTAGCGGGAGGGGGGCCTCCTACAATGAGCAGTTCTTC. This gives the protein CASSFRTSGRGASYNEQFF.

The rearrangement uses TRBV27 and TRBJ2-1; a weak D match, TRBD1 (5 bases). CDR1 and CDR2 (germline): MNHEY, SMNVEV (reference sequence). V gave up 4 bases and J gave up 4 bases, with 8 bases separating them. The CDR3 totals 13 residues. CDR3 loop: CASSWTPYNEQFF. For the CDR3, the DNA is TGTGCCAGCAGTTGGACACCTTACAATGAGCAGTTCTTC.

The rearrangement uses TRBV7-2 and TRBJ2-7, with TRBD2 matching 11 bases. After removal of 4 bases from V and 3 bases from J, the junction contained 5 bases not matched to a gene. CDR1 is SGHTA and CDR2 is FQGNSA in the germline V gene. The CDR3 extends over 15 amino acids. CDR3 residues: CASSSVAGGVYEQYF. The CDR3 DNA reads TGTGCCAGCAGCTCGGTAGCGGGAGGGGTCTACGAGCAGTACTTC.

V and J are TRBV12-3 or TRBV12-4 and TRBJ1-3; D not resolved. This CDR3 contains 12 residues. Trimming stripped 10 bases from V and 3 bases from J, with 10 bases between. CDR3 region: CATARSGNTIYF. The DNA of the CDR3 is TGTGCCACCGCCCGTAGTGGAAACACCATATATTTT.

The chain links TRBV7-2 to TRBJ1-6; the match to TRBD1 covers 8 bases. The CDR3 sequence is 15 residues long. Germline-derived CDR1 and CDR2 are SGHTA and FQGNSA. Trimming removed 1 base from V and 7 bases from J; junction bases left unmatched: 3. CDR3 in amino acids: CASSLDWDRNSPLHF. The CDR3 DNA reads as TGTGCCAGCAGCTTAGATTGGGACAGGAATTCACCCCTCCACTTT.

V usage is TRBV9 and J usage is TRBJ2-1; TRBD2 might be the D (6 bases). Germline V CDR1 and CDR2: SGDLS, YYNGEE. The CDR3 is 17 residues long. V lost 4 bases and J lost 0, with 17 bases in between. The CDR3: CASSSGGAGRSYNEQFF. DNA for the CDR3: TGTGCCAGCAGCTCCGGGGGAGCGGGTCGCTCCTACAATGAGCAGTTCTTC.

This chain connects TRBV19 to TRBJ1-5; 7 nucleotides agree with TRBD1. Germline values: CDR1 LNHDA, CDR2 SQIVND (reference sequence). Unmatched junction bases numbered 11, after V lost 9 bases and J lost 3 bases. The CDR3 runs 15 residues. This CDR3 is CASTPGTVYNQPQHF. CDR3 DNA: TGTGCCAGCACTCCCGGGACAGTCTACAATCAGCCCCAGCATTTT.